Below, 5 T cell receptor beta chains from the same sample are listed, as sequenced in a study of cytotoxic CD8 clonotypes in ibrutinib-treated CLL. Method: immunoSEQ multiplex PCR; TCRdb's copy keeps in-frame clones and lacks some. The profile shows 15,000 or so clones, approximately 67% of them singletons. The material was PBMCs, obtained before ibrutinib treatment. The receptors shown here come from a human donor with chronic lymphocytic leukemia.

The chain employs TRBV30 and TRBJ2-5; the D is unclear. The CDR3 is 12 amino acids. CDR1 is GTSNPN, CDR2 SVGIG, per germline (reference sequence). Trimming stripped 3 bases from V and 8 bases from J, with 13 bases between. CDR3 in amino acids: CAWSPDLLTQYF. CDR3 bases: TGTGCCTGGAGCCCGGACCTACTAACCCAGTACTTC.

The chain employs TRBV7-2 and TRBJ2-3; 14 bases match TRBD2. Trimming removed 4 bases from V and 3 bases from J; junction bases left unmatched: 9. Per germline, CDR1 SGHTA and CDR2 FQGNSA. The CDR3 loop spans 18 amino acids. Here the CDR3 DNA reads TGTGCCAGCAGCTCGACGGAGACTAGCGGGGGGGCTACAGATACGCAGTATTTT. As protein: CASSSTETSGGATDTQYF.

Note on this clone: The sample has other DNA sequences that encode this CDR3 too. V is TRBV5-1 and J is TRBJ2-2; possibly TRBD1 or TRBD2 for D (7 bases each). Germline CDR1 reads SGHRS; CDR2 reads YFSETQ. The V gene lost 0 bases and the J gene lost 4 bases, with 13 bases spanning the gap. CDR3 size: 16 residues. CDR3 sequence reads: CASSLEAGGVTGELFF. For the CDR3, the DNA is TGCGCCAGCAGCTTGGAGGCAGGGGGGGTCACCGGGGAGCTGTTTTTT.

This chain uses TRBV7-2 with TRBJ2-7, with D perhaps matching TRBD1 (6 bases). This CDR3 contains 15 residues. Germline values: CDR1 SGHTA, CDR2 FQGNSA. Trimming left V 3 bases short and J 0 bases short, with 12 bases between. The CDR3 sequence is CASSFVEGVSYEQYF. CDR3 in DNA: TGTGCCAGCAGCTTTGTCGAGGGGGTCTCCTACGAGCAGTACTTC.

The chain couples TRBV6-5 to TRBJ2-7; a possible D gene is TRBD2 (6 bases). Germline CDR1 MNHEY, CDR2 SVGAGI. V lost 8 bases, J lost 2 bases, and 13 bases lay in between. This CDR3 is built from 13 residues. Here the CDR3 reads CASRRDFAYEQYF. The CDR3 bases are TGTGCCAGCCGCCGGGACTTTGCCTACGAGCAGTACTTC.